Shown below are 15 T cell receptor beta chains from a single sample sequenced in a study of cytomegalovirus exposure and HLA in healthy donors. Primers included in the PCR were 60 Vbeta and 13 Jbeta primers. The protocol was immunoSEQ multiplex PCR, while the TCRdb copy is restricted to in-frame clones and leaves out a portion. Of more than 80,000 clones listed, around four fifths are singletons. Sequencing was performed on PBMCs. The source of these receptors is a female donor in good health and CMV-seropositive.

This sequence joins TRBV15 and TRBJ2-3, with 10 nucleotides matching TRBD2. From germline, CDR1 is LNHNV and CDR2 YYDKDF (reference sequence). V lost 0 bases to trimming and J lost 3 bases; unmatched junction nucleotides: 3. The CDR3 runs 16 residues. DNA of the CDR3: TGTGCCACCAGCAGAGATCTAGCGGGAGTAACAGATACGCAGTATTTT. This translates into CATSRDLAGVTDTQYF. The complete variable domain, with remaining parts taken from reference TRBV15 and TRBJ2-3, reads DAMVIQNPRYQVTQFGKPVTLSCSQTLNHNVMYWYQQKSSQAPKLLFHYYDKDFNNEADTPDNFQSRRPNTSFCFLDIRSPGLGDTAMYLCATSRDLAGVTDTQYFGPGTRLTVL.

V and J are TRBV6-5 and TRBJ1-4, with D possibly being TRBD1 (6 bases). The V end was cut by 2 bases, the J end by 3 bases, with 10 bases between. CDR1 is MNHEY, CDR2 SVGAGI, per germline. The CDR3 is 15 residues long. The CDR3 reads CASSYGGASNEKLFF. The CDR3 coding sequence is TGTGCCAGCAGTTACGGGGGGGCCTCTAATGAAAAACTGTTTTTT.

The CDR3 DNA reads as TGCGCCAGCAGTTACGGAAGGGGGAGCACTGAAGCTTTCTTT. Its translation is CASSYGRGSTEAFF. The chain couples TRBV5-1 to TRBJ1-1, with a weak D call TRBD1 (6 bases). V shed 5 bases and J shed 4 bases, with 15 bases lying between them. The CDR3 covers 14 residues. From germline, CDR1 is SGHRS and CDR2 YFSETQ.

The gene calls are TRBV28 and TRBJ2-7; 12 bases are a match to TRBD2. Trimming removed 2 bases from V and 6 bases from J; junction bases left unmatched: 8. Per germline, CDR1 MDHEN and CDR2 SYDVKM. The CDR3 sequence is 16 residues long. In DNA, the CDR3 is TGTGCCAGCAGTTTACTAGCGGGAGGGCTTGCGGGCGAGCAGTACTTC. Its protein product is CASSLLAGGLAGEQYF.

The gene calls are TRBV20-1 and TRBJ2-7; the D gene is possibly TRBD2 (5 bases). Trimming stripped 2 bases from V and 5 bases from J, with 7 bases between. CDR1 and CDR2 from the germline V gene are DFQATT and SNEGSKA (reference sequence). CDR3 length equals 11 residues. The CDR3 loop is CSARIAHEQYF. CDR3 coding DNA: TGCAGTGCTAGAATAGCGCACGAGCAGTACTTC.

This chain connects TRBV5-6 to TRBJ1-2; D gene ambiguous. The V end lost 4 bases, the J end lost 4 bases, and 11 bases lay between the germline ends. The CDR3 extends over 13 amino acids. Germline V gives CDR1 SGHDT, CDR2 YYEEEE. The CDR3 is CASSRTGGYGYTF. The CDR3 DNA reads as TGTGCCAGCAGCCGTACCGGCGGCTATGGCTACACCTTC.

The J gene is TRBJ1-4, the V gene TRBV5-6; D is uncertain. The CDR3 totals 12 residues. Germline assignment: CDR1 SGHDT and CDR2 YYEEEE. Deletions cut 2 bases from V and 6 bases from J, with 5 bases between. CDR3 amino acids: CASSLGDEKLFF. CDR3 coding DNA: TGTGCCAGCAGCTTAGGAGATGAAAAACTGTTTTTT.

This chain connects TRBV13 to TRBJ2-7; D not resolved. Looked up from germline, CDR1 is PRHDT and CDR2 is FYEKMQ (reference sequence). The ends were cut back, 4 bases at V and 2 bases at J, with 6 bases in the middle. The CDR3 totals 12 residues. The CDR3 region has the DNA TGTGCCAGCAGCTCACTACCCTACGAGCAGTACTTC. Translated, it gives CASSSLPYEQYF.

The V call is TRBV10-3, the J call TRBJ2-7; the D gene is possibly TRBD2 (5 bases). In germline, CDR1 is ENHRY, CDR2 SYGVKD. The CDR3 has 13 amino acids. Deletions cut 10 bases from V and 1 base from J, with 14 bases between. CDR3 region: CATGGTDSYEQYF. The CDR3, as DNA: TGTGCCACCGGAGGCACTGATTCCTACGAGCAGTACTTC.

The gene calls are TRBV4-2 and TRBJ2-3; 8 bases fit TRBD2. The CDR3 sequence is 15 residues long. Germline lookup yields CDR1 LGHNA and CDR2 YNFKEQ. V gave up 5 bases and J gave up 6 bases; unmatched junction bases: 10. In nucleotides, the CDR3 is TGTGCCAGCAGCAGATCTAGCGGGCTCGTGGATACGCAGTATTTT. Residues: CASSRSSGLVDTQYF.

This chain uses TRBV18 with TRBJ2-5; 14 nucleotides agree with TRBD2. Germline V gene sequence: CDR1 KGHSH, CDR2 LQKENI. V was pared by 5 bases and J by 4 bases, with 3 bases of the junction left unmatched. This CDR3 is built from 15 residues. The CDR3 loop is CASSSGTSGRETQYF. Here the CDR3 DNA reads TGTGCCAGCTCAAGCGGGACTAGCGGGAGAGAGACCCAGTACTTC.

Here the CDR3 reads CASRERAGGLNTGELFF. The CDR3 DNA is TGTGCCAGCAGGGAGCGAGCGGGGGGGCTGAACACCGGGGAGCTGTTTTTT. V gene TRBV5-4 combines with J gene TRBJ2-2; 10 nucleotides agree with TRBD2. J lost 1 base, V lost 5 bases, and 8 bases had no gene match. The CDR3 has 17 residues. Germline V CDR1 and CDR2: SGHNT, YYREEE (reference sequence). Full variable domain (missing parts from reference TRBV5-4 and TRBJ2-2): ETGVTQSPTHLIKTRGQQVTLRCSSQSGHNTVSWYQQALGQGPQFIFQYYREEENGRGNFPPRFSGLQFPNYSSELNVNALELDDSALYLCASRERAGGLNTGELFFGEGSRLTVL.

The chain links TRBV7-2 to TRBJ1-1; D is undetermined. Deletions cut 6 bases from V and 5 bases from J, with 7 bases between. The CDR3 covers 11 residues. The germline V gene encodes CDR1 SGHTA and CDR2 FQGNSA. CDR3 nucleotides: TGTGCCAGCAGACCCGGGACTGAAGCTTTCTTT. It translates to CASRPGTEAFF.

The rearrangement uses TRBV5-1 and TRBJ2-2, with 13 bases aligning to TRBD2. This CDR3 contains 17 residues. Germline V gene data show CDR1 as SGHRS and CDR2 as YFSETQ. The trim removed 3 bases at V and 0 bases at J, leaving 2 bases unmatched. In DNA, the CDR3 is TGCGCCAGCAGCTCACTAGCGGGAGGGACGAACACCGGGGAGCTGTTTTTT. Its translation is CASSSLAGGTNTGELFF.

This chain links TRBV5-1 with TRBJ2-5; 7 bases fit TRBD1. The J call may be faulty, since TRBJ2-7 better matches the DNA end. CDR1 and CDR2 from the germline V gene are SGHRS and YFSETQ. The CDR3 spans 13 residues. The CDR3 sequence is CASSRGTDNEQYF. In DNA, the CDR3 is TGCGCCAGCAGCCGTGGGACAGACAACGAGCAGTACTTC.